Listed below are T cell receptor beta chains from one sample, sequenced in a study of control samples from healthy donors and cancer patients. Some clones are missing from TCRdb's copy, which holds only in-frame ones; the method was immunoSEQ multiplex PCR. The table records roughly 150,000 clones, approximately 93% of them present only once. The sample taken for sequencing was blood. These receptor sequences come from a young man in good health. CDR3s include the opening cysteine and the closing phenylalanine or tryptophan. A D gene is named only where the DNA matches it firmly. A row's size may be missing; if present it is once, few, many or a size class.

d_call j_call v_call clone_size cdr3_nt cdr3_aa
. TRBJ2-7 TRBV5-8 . TGTGCCAGCAGCTCACCGCAAACTTACGAGCAGTACTTC CASSSPQTYEQYF
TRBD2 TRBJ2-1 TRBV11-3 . TGTGCCAGCGAGCAGGGACTAGCGGGAAGACGGAATGAGCAGTTCTTC CASEQGLAGRRNEQFF
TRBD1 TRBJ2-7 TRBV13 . TGTGCCAGCAGCTCGACCGGGACAGGGGGCTTTGAGCAGTACTTC CASSSTGTGGFEQYF
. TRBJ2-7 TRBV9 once TGTGCCAGCAGCGGAGGGACGGGGACCTCCTACGAGCAGTACTTC CASSGGTGTSYEQYF
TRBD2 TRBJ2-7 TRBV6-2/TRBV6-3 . TGTGCCAGCAGTTACTCCCAGACTAGCGGGCTGTGGCAGCAGTACTTC CASSYSQTSGLWQQYF
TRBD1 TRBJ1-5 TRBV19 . TGCGCAGGGGGGGGAGTAGATTCCCCCCAGCATTTT CAGGGVDSPQHF
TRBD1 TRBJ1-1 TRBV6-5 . TGTGCCAGCAGTTACTCTGTGACAGGGGCCACTGAAGCTTTCTTT CASSYSVTGATEAFF
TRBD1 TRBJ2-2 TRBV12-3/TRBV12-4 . TGTGCCAGCAGACCCGGGACAGGGGTGCTGTTTTTT CASRPGTGVLFF
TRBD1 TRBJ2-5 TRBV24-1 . TGTGCCACCAGTGATCGGGACAGATCCGGGCAAGAGACCCAGTACTTC CATSDRDRSGQETQYF
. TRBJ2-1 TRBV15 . TGTGCCACCAGCAGAGCTGTTAGACAGGACAATGAGCAGTTCTTC CATSRAVRQDNEQFF
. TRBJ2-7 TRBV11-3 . TGTGCCAGCAGCTTAGATTTGAACTACGAGCAGTACTTC CASSLDLNYEQYF
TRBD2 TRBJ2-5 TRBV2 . TGTGCCAGCAGCTATATAGCGGGGGTTCAAGAGACCCAGTACTTC CASSYIAGVQETQYF
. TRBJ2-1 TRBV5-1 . TGCGCCAGCAGCTTGTTGGGGGGTTCGCACCATGAGCAGTTCTTC CASSLLGGSHHEQFF
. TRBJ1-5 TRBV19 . TGTGCCAGTAGTACTCAATCGGGGAGTACTCAGCCCCAGCATTTT CASSTQSGSTQPQHF
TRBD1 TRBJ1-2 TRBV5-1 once TGCGCCAGCAGCCGCGGACAGGATGATGGCTACACCTTC CASSRGQDDGYTF
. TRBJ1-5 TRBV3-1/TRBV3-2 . TGTGCCAGCAGCCAAGCATTCGATCAGCCCCAGCATTTT CASSQAFDQPQHF
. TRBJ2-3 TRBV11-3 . TGTGCCAGCAGCGAAACACGGAGCACAGATACGCAGTATTTT CASSETRSTDTQYF
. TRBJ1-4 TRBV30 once TGTGCCTGGAGTCCTAATCCCCGAGAGTTGTTTTTT CAWSPNPRELFF
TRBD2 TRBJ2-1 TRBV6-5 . TGTGCCAGCAGTCTAGCGGGGAATCCCTACAATGAGCAGTTCTTC CASSLAGNPYNEQFF
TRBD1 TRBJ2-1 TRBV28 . TGTGCCAGCAGTTTTGCCAGGGGGAGTTTGAATGAGCAGTTCTTC CASSFARGSLNEQFF
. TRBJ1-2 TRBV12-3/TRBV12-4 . TGTGCCAGCAGTTTAAGTGTAACGTATGGCTACACCTTC CASSLSVTYGYTF
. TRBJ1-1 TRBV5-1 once TGCGCCAGCCACGGTGGGGACACTGAAGCTTTCTTT CASHGGDTEAFF
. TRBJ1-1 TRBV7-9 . TGTGCCAGCAGCTCACCGGGGAACACTGAAGCTTTCTTT CASSSPGNTEAFF
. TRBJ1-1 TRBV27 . TGTGCCAGCAGTATCCACCCCACAGGGCGTGAAGCTTTCTTT CASSIHPTGREAFF
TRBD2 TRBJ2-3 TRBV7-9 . TGTGCCAGCAGCACTGGACTAGCGGGAGCTATTAGAGATACGCAGTATTTT CASSTGLAGAIRDTQYF
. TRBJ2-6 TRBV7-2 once TGTGCCAGCAGCTCCGAAGCGGATACCTCTGGGGCCAACGTCCTGACTTTC CASSSEADTSGANVLTF
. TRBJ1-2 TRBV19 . TGTGCCAGTAGGGATAATTATGGCTACACCTTC CASRDNYGYTF
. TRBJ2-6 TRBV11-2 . TGTGCCAGCAGCTTTAATATACTCTCTGGGGCCAACGTCCTGACTTTC CASSFNILSGANVLTF
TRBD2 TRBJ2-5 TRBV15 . TGTGCCACCAGCGTCGGGACTAGGTTGGGTAAGGAAGAGACCCAGTACTTC CATSVGTRLGKEETQYF
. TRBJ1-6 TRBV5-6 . TGTGCCAGCAGCTTGCCAGGCGGGGGCTCGTATTCACCCCTCCACTTT CASSLPGGGSYSPLHF
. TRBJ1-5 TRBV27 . TGTGCCAGCGGGCCCTCAACGAGTCAGCCCCAGCATTTT CASGPSTSQPQHF
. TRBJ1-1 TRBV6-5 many TGTGCCAGCGTAGGGGCAGGGCTGAACACTGAAGCTTTCTTT CASVGAGLNTEAFF
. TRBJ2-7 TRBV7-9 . TGTGCCAGCAGCTCCCGGGACCTCAGCTCCTACGAGCAGTACTTC CASSSRDLSSYEQYF
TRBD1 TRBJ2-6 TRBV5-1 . TGCGCCAGCAGCTCCTTCACCGGGACAGGGTTGTCTGGGGCCAACGTCCTGACTTTC CASSSFTGTGLSGANVLTF
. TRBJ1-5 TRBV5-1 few TGCGCCAGCAGCTTGGAACCGGGACTCAATCAGCCCCAGCATTTT CASSLEPGLNQPQHF
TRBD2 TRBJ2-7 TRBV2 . TGTGCCAGCGGGAGACTAGCGCTCCCCAACGAGCAGTACTTC CASGRLALPNEQYF
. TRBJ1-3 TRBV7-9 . TGTGCCAGCAGCTTAACGGCCATGGGGGGAAACACCATATATTTT CASSLTAMGGNTIYF
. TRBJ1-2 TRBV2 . TGTGCCAGCAGTGAAGCGCAAGGGGTCTATGGCTACACCTTC CASSEAQGVYGYTF
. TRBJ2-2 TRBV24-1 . TGTGCCACCAGTGGGGGACCGAGGGTGGCCGGGGAGCTGTTTTTT CATSGGPRVAGELFF